These T cell receptor beta chains were read from a single sample in a study of shared clonotypes between healthy human individuals. Libraries were prepared by immunoSEQ multiplex PCR; TCRdb keeps only in-frame clonotypes and omits some of them. The repertoire holds about 380,000 clones, with approximately 96% as singletons. The material sequenced was memory CD8+ T cells sorted from blood. All receptors come from a young man in good health. Each CDR3 is given with its conserved first and last residue. D genes are given only for firm matches. Clone size is stated in some rows and not others, as once, few, many or a class when expanded.

CDR3 length,J gene,V gene,clone size,D gene,CDR3 protein,CDR3 DNA
14,TRBJ2-2,TRBV6-1,NA,NA,CASGGSTDTGELFF,TGTGCCAGCGGGGGATCAACGGACACCGGGGAGCTGTTTTTT
15,TRBJ1-3,TRBV6-5,NA,NA,CASSYSRDPWNTIYF,TGTGCCAGCAGTTACTCGAGAGACCCTTGGAACACCATATATTTT
15,TRBJ2-7,TRBV25-1,NA,NA,CASSPRSGLRYEQYF,TGTGCCAGCAGTCCCCGTTCAGGACTCAGATACGAGCAGTACTTC
15,TRBJ1-2,TRBV19,NA,NA,CASSISSSIFYGYTF,TGTGCCAGTAGTATATCCAGCTCAATCTTTTATGGCTACACCTTC
16,TRBJ2-2,TRBV7-7,NA,NA,CASSEGNIRGTGELFF,TGTGCTAGCAGCGAAGGCAATATCAGGGGCACCGGGGAGCTGTTTTTT
15,TRBJ2-3,TRBV14,NA,NA,CASSRSTGRTDTQYF,TGTGCCAGCAGCCGATCGACAGGGAGGACAGATACGCAGTATTTT
11,TRBJ2-7,TRBV20-1,NA,NA,CSATTYYEQYF,TGCAGTGCTACGACATACTACGAGCAGTACTTC
15,TRBJ2-1,TRBV12-5,NA,NA,CASGLPGPQGGEQFF,TGTGCTAGTGGTTTGCCAGGCCCCCAGGGGGGGGAGCAGTTCTTC
15,TRBJ1-1,TRBV7-9,NA,TRBD1,CASSLLNRGIVEAFF,TGTGCCAGCAGCTTACTTAACAGGGGTATAGTTGAAGCTTTCTTT
14,TRBJ1-3,TRBV7-8,NA,NA,CASSLGGVGNTIYF,TGTGCCAGCAGCTTAGGGGGGGTGGGAAACACCATATATTTT
14,TRBJ2-1,TRBV5-1,NA,TRBD1,CASSWGQGRREQFF,TGCGCCAGCAGTTGGGGACAGGGGAGGCGTGAGCAGTTCTTC
11,TRBJ2-1,TRBV28,NA,NA,CASSRGREQFF,TGTGCCAGCAGCCGCGGGCGAGAGCAGTTCTTC
15,TRBJ2-1,TRBV27,NA,NA,CASNPGGISYNEQFF,TGTGCCAGCAATCCAGGCGGGATATCCTACAATGAGCAGTTCTTC
13,TRBJ2-3,TRBV6-5,NA,NA,CASSYSGTDTQYF,TGTGCCAGCAGTTACTCGGGAACAGATACGCAGTATTTT
15,TRBJ2-7,TRBV9,NA,NA,CASSVRPGQPYEQYF,TGTGCCAGCAGCGTAAGGCCGGGACAACCCTACGAGCAGTACTTC
14,TRBJ1-3,TRBV28,NA,TRBD1,CASSPTGGGNTIYF,TGTGCCAGCAGTCCGACAGGGGGTGGAAACACCATATATTTT
14,TRBJ2-3,TRBV9,NA,TRBD2,CASSVTSGTDTQYF,TGTGCCAGCAGCGTGACTAGCGGTACAGATACGCAGTATTTT
16,TRBJ2-7,TRBV28,NA,TRBD2,CASSLLGTSGTYEQYF,TGTGCCAGCAGTTTACTCGGGACTAGCGGAACCTACGAGCAGTACTTC
15,TRBJ2-1,TRBV5-4,NA,TRBD1,CASSQTRTGGNEQFF,TGTGCCAGCAGCCAGACGAGGACAGGGGGCAATGAGCAGTTCTTC
19,TRBJ1-4,TRBV4-1,NA,TRBD1,CASSQDLGQGALTNEKLFF,TGCGCCAGCAGCCAAGATTTGGGGCAGGGGGCTTTAACTAATGAAAAACTGTTTTTT
16,TRBJ1-1,TRBV5-6,once,NA,CASSLSGLGMNTEAFF,TGTGCCAGCAGCTTGTCAGGGCTGGGGATGAACACTGAAGCTTTCTTT
14,TRBJ2-3,TRBV7-3,NA,TRBD2,CASSPSGRSDTQYF,TGTGCCAGCAGCCCTAGCGGGAGGTCAGATACGCAGTATTTT
11,TRBJ2-7,TRBV20-1,few,NA,CSASKAYEQYF,TGCAGTGCCAGTAAAGCGTACGAGCAGTACTTC
14,TRBJ2-3,TRBV7-2,NA,NA,CASSFRTSTDTQYF,TGTGCCAGCAGCTTCCGGACTAGCACAGATACGCAGTATTTT
14,TRBJ2-5,TRBV27,once,NA,CASSLGYLQETQYF,TGTGCCAGCAGTCTGGGGTACCTACAAGAGACCCAGTACTTC
14,TRBJ1-5,TRBV6-1,NA,NA,CASSNREGNQPQHF,TGTGCCAGCAGTAACAGGGAGGGCAATCAGCCCCAGCATTTT
18,TRBJ2-2,TRBV28,once,TRBD1,CASTGVETGTGPTGELFF,TGTGCCAGCACGGGGGTTGAGACCGGGACAGGTCCAACCGGGGAGCTGTTTTTT
12,TRBJ1-1,TRBV2,NA,NA,CARSRAYTEAFF,TGTGCCAGGTCCCGGGCCTACACTGAAGCTTTCTTT
17,TRBJ2-3,TRBV11-2,NA,TRBD1,CASSLAAGGAQGYTQYF,TGTGCCAGCAGCTTAGCGGCAGGGGGCGCCCAAGGGTATACGCAGTATTTT
16,TRBJ1-6,TRBV5-6,NA,NA,CASSSRQFRIWSPLHF,TGTGCCAGCAGCTCCAGACAGTTCAGAATATGGTCACCCCTCCACTTT
13,TRBJ2-5,TRBV6-4,NA,NA,CASSDWATETQYF,TGTGCCAGCAGTGACTGGGCTACAGAGACCCAGTACTTC
11,TRBJ1-2,TRBV29-1,once,TRBD1,CSAGQIYGYTF,TGCAGCGCGGGACAGATCTATGGCTACACCTTC
15,TRBJ2-3,TRBV6-4,NA,NA,CASSDIAGGTDTQYF,TGTGCCAGCAGTGACATCGCAGGGGGGACAGATACGCAGTATTTT
13,TRBJ2-1,TRBV6-1,NA,NA,CASRLAQWSEQFF,TGTGCCAGCAGGCTAGCGCAGTGGAGCGAGCAGTTCTTC
13,TRBJ2-5,TRBV7-3,NA,NA,CASSLGGGETQYF,TGTGCCAGCAGCTTAGGAGGGGGCGAGACCCAGTACTTC